Below, 18 T cell receptor beta chains from the same sample are listed, as sequenced in a study of blood T cell repertoires in COVID-19 (TCRdb year 2020). Receptor libraries were prepared by the immunoSEQ multiplex PCR assay. TCRdb stores this immuneACCESS table with in-frame sequences only. Part of the clones is absent; in the studies checked, under half of the shortfall reflects unresolved V genes, and no reason is known for the rest. This sample lists about 400,000 clones; 80% to 90% were detected once. The ten largest account for 0.95% to 1.5% of the sample. Sequencing input: peripheral blood. The receptor set was obtained from a man in his forties with acute or convalescent COVID-19.

The genes are TRBV7-2 and TRBJ1-1; 8 bases align to TRBD1. Germline loops: CDR1 SGHTA, CDR2 FQGNSA. Trimming cost V 1 base and J 4 bases; bases outside gene matches: 5. The CDR3 is 15 amino acids. In DNA, the CDR3 is TGTGCCAGCAGCTTAGGTAACAGGGGGGCCACTGAAGCTTTCTTT. This sequence encodes CASSLGNRGATEAFF.

This clone has just one count. The chain links TRBV6-2 or TRBV6-3 to TRBJ1-6; D not resolved. Germline CDR1 and CDR2: MNHEY and SVGEGT. Trimming left V 2 bases short and J 2 bases short, with 13 bases between. The CDR3 spans 17 residues. CDR3 in amino acids: CASSYGWKTAYNSPLHF. CDR3 nucleotide sequence: TGTGCCAGCAGTTACGGATGGAAGACTGCCTATAATTCACCCCTCCACTTT.

The chain is built from TRBV9 and TRBJ2-1; TRBD1 aligns across 8 bases. V shed 0 bases, J shed 13 bases, and the junction held 9 bases outside the gene matches. Germline V gene sequence: CDR1 SGDLS, CDR2 YYNGEE. This CDR3 region has 14 residues. The CDR3 DNA sequence: TGTGCCAGCAGCGTAGTGGGCGACAGGGGACCTCAGTTCTTC. This gives the protein CASSVVGDRGPQFF.

The chain employs TRBV4-1 and TRBJ2-7, with 10 bases identical to TRBD1. Germline values: CDR1 MGHRA, CDR2 YSYEKL. This CDR3 contains 15 residues. V trimming: 2 bases; J trimming: 5 bases; junction bases outside the gene matches: 6. The CDR3 region has the DNA TGCGCCAGCAGCCAAAGATCCGGGACAGGGGACGAGCAGTACTTC. Amino acids: CASSQRSGTGDEQYF.

This clone has a single count. The chain couples TRBV5-4 to TRBJ2-1; 10 positions agree with TRBD2. The germline CDR1 and CDR2 sequences are SGHNT and YYREEE (reference sequence). Germline trimming cut 4 bases from V and 12 bases from J; bases unmatched to any gene: 16. This CDR3 is 16 amino acids long. CDR3 bases: TGTGCCAGCAGCCCGGCTAGCGGGGGCCACCAGGCACGGCAGTTCTTC. Its translation is CASSPASGGHQARQFF.

The chain links TRBV11-2 to TRBJ2-7, with D tentatively TRBD2 (6 bases). This CDR3 is built from 14 residues. Germline loops: CDR1 SGHAT, CDR2 FQNNGV. The V end lost 1 base, the J end lost 4 bases, and 11 bases lay between the germline ends. Here the CDR3 DNA reads TGTGCCAGCAGCTTAGCCGGGAGTAGTTACGAGCAGTACTTC. Amino acid sequence: CASSLAGSSYEQYF.

The genes are TRBV6-5 and TRBJ1-4, with 9 bases matching TRBD1. The V and J ends lost 3 bases and 8 bases, in that order; junction bases with no gene match: 7. Per the germline V gene, CDR1 is MNHEY and CDR2 is SVGAGI. The CDR3 runs 15 residues. The CDR3 bases are TGTGCCAGCAGTTATGTGACAGGGGGTAGGGAAAAACTGTTTTTT. Translating gives CASSYVTGGREKLFF.

To note about this clone: One end of the junction does not line up with germline, which may come from a read error. This chain joins TRBV7-7 and TRBJ1-5; D not certain. The germline CDR1 and CDR2 sequences are SSHAT and FNYEAQ (reference sequence). The length of the CDR3 is 15 residues. The CDR3 nucleotides are TGTGCTAGCACCAAATCGGTCGAGATAAATCAGCCCCAGCATTTT. Translating it yields CASTKSVEINQPQHF.

The V call is TRBV6-1, the J call TRBJ2-1; 11 bases map to TRBD1. The CDR3 runs to 18 residues. J gave up 1 base and V 2 bases, and 7 bases lay outside the gene matches. CDR1 and CDR2 (germline): MNHNS, SASEGT. The CDR3 nucleotides are TGTGCCAGCAGTGAACGTCCCGGGACAGGGGGATCCTACAATGAGCAGTTCTTC. Its protein is CASSERPGTGGSYNEQFF.

The chain carries TRBV6-6 and TRBJ2-1; 8 nucleotides agree with TRBD1. Germline V gene data show CDR1 as MNHNY and CDR2 as SVGAGI (reference sequence). The CDR3 contains 11 residues. This chain's CDR3 is CDRQGNNEQFF. The DNA of the CDR3 is TGTGATAGACAGGGGAACAATGAGCAGTTCTTC.

The rearrangement links TRBV4-3 to TRBJ1-2; D might be TRBD1 (6 bases). The CDR3 consists of 15 residues. V shed 0 bases and J shed 6 bases, with 14 bases lying between them. In germline, CDR1 is LGHNA, CDR2 YSLEER. The CDR3 region has the DNA TGCGCCAGCAGCCAAGATAGGCAGGGGAAGGATGGCTACACCTTC. It translates to CASSQDRQGKDGYTF.

The chain uses TRBV27 and TRBJ1-1, with 8 bases identical to TRBD1. V trimming: 7 bases; J trimming: 1 base; junction bases outside the gene matches: 5. The V gene's germline CDR1 is MNHEY and CDR2 SMNVEV (reference sequence). This CDR3 has 14 residues. CDR3 amino acids: CASTPGTGNTEAFF. The CDR3 DNA reads TGTGCCAGCACCCCCGGGACAGGGAACACTGAAGCTTTCTTT.

The chain uses TRBV6-5 and TRBJ2-7; TRBD1 agrees at 9 bases. With V trimmed by 2 bases and J by 7 bases, 12 bases remained unmatched. Per the germline V gene, CDR1 is MNHEY and CDR2 is SVGAGI. The CDR3 sequence is 16 residues long. This chain's CDR3 is CASSYPPRTGEVEQYF. CDR3 sequence (DNA): TGTGCCAGCAGTTACCCCCCTCGGACAGGGGAGGTGGAGCAGTACTTC.

The chain is built from TRBV28 and TRBJ1-6, with 7 bases matching TRBD1. The germline V gene encodes CDR1 MDHEN and CDR2 SYDVKM. The CDR3 totals 15 residues. V shed 6 bases, J shed 8 bases, and the junction held 10 bases outside the gene matches. The CDR3 protein is CASRPTEGAHSPLHF. CDR3 DNA sequence: TGTGCCAGCAGACCAACCGAGGGGGCGCATTCACCCCTCCACTTT.

CDR3 amino acids: CASSLSSTSGNYEQYF. The DNA for the CDR3 is TGTGCCAGCAGTTTATCATCGACTAGCGGGAACTACGAGCAGTACTTC. This rearrangement joins TRBV27 to TRBJ2-7; TRBD2 agrees at 11 bases. The CDR3 runs 16 residues. Germline V lookup: CDR1 MNHEY, CDR2 SMNVEV (reference sequence). Germline trimming cut 0 bases from V and 3 bases from J; bases unmatched to any gene: 4.

The V gene is TRBV5-6, the J gene TRBJ1-2, with 7 nucleotides matching TRBD1. V trimming: 4 bases; J trimming: 2 bases; junction bases outside the gene matches: 11. CDR3 length: 16 residues. Germline lookup yields CDR1 SGHDT and CDR2 YYEEEE. DNA of the CDR3: TGTGCCAGCAGCCTGGGGACAGCCGGGATGAACTATGGCTACACCTTC. Translated: CASSLGTAGMNYGYTF.

This clone was observed a single time. V is TRBV9 and J is TRBJ1-1, with 8 bases aligning to TRBD1. The CDR3 consists of 17 residues. The germline V gene has CDR1 SGDLS and CDR2 YYNGEE. V lost 1 base and J lost 0; bases outside the gene matches: 8. This chain's CDR3 is CASSVQGATPMNTEAFF. The CDR3 DNA is TGTGCCAGCAGCGTACAGGGGGCAACCCCCATGAACACTGAAGCTTTCTTT.

This clone was observed once. This sequence joins TRBV2 and TRBJ2-1, with TRBD2 matching 10 bases. Germline loops: CDR1 SNHLY, CDR2 FYNNEI. The CDR3 sequence is 14 residues long. The trim removed 8 bases at V and 7 bases at J, leaving 8 bases unmatched. The CDR3 loop reads CASRLLAGLNEQFF. CDR3 coding DNA: TGTGCCAGCCGCTTACTAGCGGGGTTAAATGAGCAGTTCTTC. Combining the CDR3 with reference TRBV2 and TRBJ2-1 gives the whole variable domain EPEVTQTPSHQVTQMGQEVILRCVPISNHLYFYWYRQILGQKVEFLVSFYNNEISEKSEIFDDQFSVERPDGSNFTLKIRSTKLEDSAMYFCASRLLAGLNEQFFGPGTRLTVL.